Following are 6 T cell receptor beta chains from one sample sequenced in a study of PD-1 blockade in mismatch repair-deficient tumors. This table comes from immunoSEQ multiplex PCR, and its TCRdb copy is limited to in-frame clones, with some not included. The sample records roughly 25,000 clones, more than 80% being singletons. Sequences were derived from peripheral blood, sampled 12 weeks after starting pembrolizumab. The receptors derive from an adult with mismatch repair-deficient cancer.

The CDR3 DNA follows: TGTGCCAGCACGGGGACCGGGACGGCGCCCTACGAGCAGTACTTC. Amino acids: CASTGTGTAPYEQYF. The V and J genes are TRBV27 and TRBJ2-7; TRBD1 or TRBD2 may be the D gene (5 bases each). The germline V gene has CDR1 MNHEY and CDR2 SMNVEV (reference sequence). This CDR3 comprises 15 residues. V lost 7 bases and J 2 bases, leaving 18 bases between the germline ends.

This clone appeared a single time. The chain employs TRBV14 and TRBJ2-1; D might be TRBD2 (6 bases). The CDR3 totals 16 residues. Germline V gene data show CDR1 as SGHDN and CDR2 as FVKESK. V lost 4 bases to trimming and J lost 5 bases, with 18 bases between them. The CDR3, as DNA: TGTGCCAGCAGCCTAGATATTGGGAGGTATCACAATGAGCAGTTCTTC. It encodes CASSLDIGRYHNEQFF.

This chain links TRBV5-4 with TRBJ1-2; 7 nucleotides agree with TRBD1. Trimming at V came to 0 bases and at J to 8 bases, leaving 10 bases not matched to a gene. Germline-derived CDR1 and CDR2 are SGHNT and YYREEE (reference sequence). CDR3 length equals 15 residues. In nucleotides, the CDR3 is TGTGCCAGCAGCTTGGTGGGCAGGGGGTCCTACGGCTACACCTTC. This translates into CASSLVGRGSYGYTF.

The chain joins TRBV7-8 to TRBJ2-7, with 9 bases fitting TRBD2. This CDR3 contains 15 residues. Trimming cost V 1 base and J 5 bases; bases outside gene matches: 6. The germline V gene has CDR1 SGHVS and CDR2 FQNEAQ. The CDR3 region has the DNA TGTGCCAGCAGCTTAGTTAATAGCGGGAGCCACGAGCAGTACTTC. Its protein product is CASSLVNSGSHEQYF.

This clone was seen just once. The CDR3 loop is CASSLPGIYEQFF. CDR3 DNA: TGTGCCAGCAGCTTACCGGGTATCTATGAGCAGTTCTTC. The rearrangement joins TRBV11-1 to TRBJ2-1; D remains ambiguous. CDR1 is SGHAT, CDR2 FQDESV, per germline (reference sequence). This CDR3 spans 13 amino acids. V was pared by 2 bases and J by 8 bases, with 10 bases between.

This sequence joins TRBV4-1 and TRBJ2-2; maybe TRBD1 (5 bases). Germline V lookup: CDR1 MGHRA, CDR2 YSYEKL. The CDR3 consists of 15 residues. Trimming pared 2 bases from V and 4 bases from J, leaving 11 bases between. CDR3 amino acids: CASSQSGMVTGELFF. DNA for the CDR3: TGCGCCAGCAGCCAATCAGGGATGGTCACCGGGGAGCTGTTTTTT.